This T cell receptor beta chain was sequenced in a study of Tregs in tolerant kidney transplant recipients. Study findings and constraints: No direct test of biological reproducibility was done here. Activated donor B cell expansion appeared to reveal the most relevant donor-specific TCRbeta repertoire.

Clones were read by immunoSEQ multiplex PCR, and TCRdb kept only the in-frame ones, dropping some. The sample contains tens of thousands of clones, roughly 89% of which appear only once. The sample holds one count of this clone. Its antigen is as yet unknown. CD4+CD25+CD127- Tregs, CD4+CD25- non-Tregs, CD4 and CD8 cells were sorted. Thawed PBMCs were rested overnight at 37°C with around 200 IU/ml IL-2 before regulatory T cell sorting. This TCR was sampled from a human donor in good health. Source material: Tregs from blood.

CDR3 coding DNA: TGTGCCAGCAGCGGGGGTGGCTACACCTTC. Protein: CASSGGGYTF. This chain uses TRBV9 with TRBJ1-2; D is undetermined. This CDR3 is built from 10 residues. V shed 3 bases and J shed 7 bases, with 4 bases lying between them. Germline CDR1 and CDR2: SGDLS and YYNGEE.